These 24 T cell receptor beta chains originate from one sample sequenced in a study of OX40 agonist ivuxolimab in advanced cancers. Generated by immunoSEQ multiplex PCR, the TCRdb table keeps only in-frame clones and is missing some. The data show some 25,000 clones, 80% to 90% seen once. The sequenced sample was CD4+ or CD8+ T cells sorted from blood, obtained in a trial of the OX40 agonist ivuxolimab. The origin of the receptors is an adult with an advanced solid tumor such as melanoma, head and neck, liver or kidney cancer.

The CDR3 DNA follows: TGTGCCAGCAGTTTTAGCGGGAGGGCCGCCTACGAGCAGTACTTC. Amino acid sequence: CASSFSGRAAYEQYF. This sequence joins TRBV27 and TRBJ2-7; TRBD2 matches at 11 bases. The CDR3 contains 15 residues. V dropped 3 bases and J dropped 2; count of bases not matched to a gene: 3. Germline lookup yields CDR1 MNHEY and CDR2 SMNVEV (reference sequence).

V gene TRBV19 combines with J gene TRBJ2-7; possibly TRBD1 or TRBD2 for D (7 bases each). The CDR3 contains 15 residues. Germline values: CDR1 LNHDA, CDR2 SQIVND (reference sequence). V dropped 5 bases and J dropped 5 bases, with 19 bases sitting between them. As DNA, the CDR3 is TGTGCCAGTAGTCCCACGGGAGGAGGGGGCAACGAGCAGTACTTC. Its translation: CASSPTGGGGNEQYF.

The gene calls are TRBV5-6 and TRBJ2-7, with 14 bases aligning to TRBD2. Germline lookup yields CDR1 SGHDT and CDR2 YYEEEE. Trimming removed 4 bases from V and 5 bases from J; junction bases left unmatched: 8. This CDR3 is 16 amino acids long. CDR3 bases: TGTGCCAGCAGCCCCGCCCGGACTAGCGGGGGGAACGAGCAGTACTTC. Translated: CASSPARTSGGNEQYF.

The CDR3 coding sequence is TGTGCCAGTAGTACTGGGAGTTCCTACGAGCAGTACTTC. Translated: CASSTGSSYEQYF. The chain joins TRBV19 to TRBJ2-7, with TRBD2 as a possible D gene (5 bases). Germline CDR1 reads LNHDA; CDR2 reads SQIVND (reference sequence). The CDR3 has 13 amino acids. V dropped 4 bases and J dropped 1 base, with 8 bases sitting between them.

The chain uses TRBV18 and TRBJ2-1, with TRBD2 identical over 13 bases. CDR1 and CDR2 from the germline V gene are KGHSH and LQKENI. CDR3 length equals 16 residues. Trimming cost V 5 bases and J 6 bases; bases outside gene matches: 7. The CDR3 here is CASSFGTSGTTNEQFF. DNA for the CDR3: TGTGCCAGCTCATTTGGGACTAGCGGGACCACCAATGAGCAGTTCTTC.

J is TRBJ2-1 and V is TRBV27, with 10 bases matching TRBD2. The length of the CDR3 is 15 residues. Germline lookup yields CDR1 MNHEY and CDR2 SMNVEV (reference sequence). V dropped 7 bases and J dropped 0; count of bases not matched to a gene: 3. CDR3 region: CASTIAGGSYNEQFF. Written as DNA, the CDR3 is TGTGCCAGCACCATAGCGGGGGGCTCCTACAATGAGCAGTTCTTC.

This chain joins TRBV15 and TRBJ2-5; 9 nucleotides align to TRBD1. The CDR3 extends over 16 amino acids. Per the germline V gene, CDR1 is LNHNV and CDR2 is YYDKDF (reference sequence). After removal of 8 bases from V and 0 bases from J, the junction contained 10 bases not matched to a gene. This chain's CDR3 is CATSDRGSPYQETQYF. The CDR3 DNA is TGTGCCACCTCCGACAGGGGGTCGCCCTACCAAGAGACCCAGTACTTC.

The chain is built from TRBV9 and TRBJ2-5, with 10 positions matching TRBD2. Germline-derived CDR1 and CDR2 are SGDLS and YYNGEE. V lost 0 bases to trimming and J lost 1 base; unmatched junction nucleotides: 3. The CDR3 loop spans 16 amino acids. The CDR3 region is CASSVGASGSQETQYF. CDR3 coding DNA: TGTGCCAGCAGCGTAGGGGCTAGCGGGAGCCAAGAGACCCAGTACTTC.

This clone came up once. V is TRBV6-1 and J is TRBJ1-5, with D unclear. The length of the CDR3 is 13 residues. Germline V gene data show CDR1 as MNHNS and CDR2 as SASEGT. V was pared by 2 bases and J by 1 base, with 3 bases between. In nucleotides, the CDR3 is TGTGCCAGCAGTGAATCCAGCAATCAGCCCCAGCATTTT. Its protein product is CASSESSNQPQHF.

This chain links TRBV29-1 with TRBJ1-4; no clear D gene. The V and J ends lost 4 bases and 8 bases respectively, with 11 bases between them. The CDR3 spans 12 residues. CDR1 and CDR2 (germline): SQVTM, ANQGSEA. CDR3 sequence (DNA): TGCAGCGTTGTTACCCCGGAGGAAAAACTGTTTTTT. This sequence encodes CSVVTPEEKLFF.

On this clone itself: Other nucleotide sequences in the sample specify the same CDR3. The chain uses TRBV19 and TRBJ2-3; the D gene could be TRBD1 or TRBD2 (5 bases each). The CDR3 contains 12 residues. Trimming shortened V by 6 bases and J by 7 bases, and 11 bases separated the two germline ends. Per germline, CDR1 LNHDA and CDR2 SQIVND (reference sequence). CDR3 nucleotide sequence: TGTGCCAGTAGCCCCGAGGGGAATACGCAGTATTTT. It specifies CASSPEGNTQYF.

CDR3 in DNA: TGTGCCAGTTTGATTGGACCTCGGGGAAAACTGTTTTTT. This translates into CASLIGPRGKLFF. The chain is built from TRBV5-3 and TRBJ1-4; D is undetermined. TRBV5-3 is placed among ORFs of uncertain function. CDR3 length: 13 amino acids. Trimming cost V 8 bases and J 10 bases, with 18 bases left between them.

The rearrangement links TRBV7-9 to TRBJ2-2, with 10 bases aligning to TRBD1. Germline lookup yields CDR1 SEHNR and CDR2 FQNEAQ (reference sequence). The length of the CDR3 is 15 residues. The V gene end was trimmed by 4 bases and the J gene end by 3 bases; junction bases not matched to a gene: 2. The CDR3 DNA reads as TGTGCCAGCAGCTGGGGACAGGGGTACACCGGGGAGCTGTTTTTT. It is translated as CASSWGQGYTGELFF.

This chain links TRBV7-8 with TRBJ2-2, with 11 bases lining up with TRBD1. The CDR3 runs to 16 residues. V lost 4 bases, J lost 3 bases, and 4 bases stayed unmatched. Germline CDR1 reads SGHVS; CDR2 reads FQNEAQ. Here the CDR3 reads CASSSDRGRYTGELFF. The CDR3 bases are TGTGCCAGCAGCTCGGACAGGGGGCGATACACCGGGGAGCTGTTTTTT.

This CDR3 reads CASSHERGGNTIYF. The CDR3 bases are TGTGCCAGCTCCCACGAGCGGGGTGGAAACACCATATATTTT. V gene TRBV18 combines with J gene TRBJ1-3; D is ambiguous. The CDR3 spans 14 residues. V shed 6 bases and J shed 3 bases, with 12 bases lying between them. Germline V lookup: CDR1 KGHSH, CDR2 LQKENI.

The genes are TRBV28 and TRBJ1-4; D possibly corresponds to TRBD1 (6 bases). From germline, CDR1 is MDHEN and CDR2 SYDVKM. The CDR3 runs 14 residues. V dropped 1 base and J dropped 7 bases, with 10 bases sitting between them. Here the CDR3 reads CASSLYREGEKLFF. DNA of the CDR3: TGTGCCAGCAGTTTATACAGGGAAGGTGAAAAACTGTTTTTT.

The chain recombines TRBV5-4 with TRBJ2-1, with 8 bases lining up with TRBD2. CDR3 length equals 15 residues. Per the germline V gene, CDR1 is SGHNT and CDR2 is YYREEE (reference sequence). V was pared by 1 base and J by 6 bases, with 6 bases of the junction left unmatched. CDR3 sequence (DNA): TGTGCCAGCAGCTTGAATGGGACTAGATTCAATGAGCAGTTCTTC. Residues: CASSLNGTRFNEQFF. The complete variable domain, with remaining parts taken from reference TRBV5-4 and TRBJ2-1, reads ETGVTQSPTHLIKTRGQQVTLRCSSQSGHNTVSWYQQALGQGPQFIFQYYREEENGRGNFPPRFSGLQFPNYSSELNVNALELDDSALYLCASSLNGTRFNEQFFGPGTRLTVL.

The chain recombines TRBV19 with TRBJ2-7; TRBD2 is a possible D gene (5 bases). The CDR3 spans 13 residues. V dropped 5 bases and J dropped 6 bases, with 14 bases sitting between them. Per the germline V gene, CDR1 is LNHDA and CDR2 is SQIVND (reference sequence). The CDR3 loop is CASSLSSGGEQYF. The CDR3 DNA reads TGTGCCAGTAGTTTATCAAGCGGAGGCGAGCAGTACTTC.

J is TRBJ1-1 and V is TRBV6-1; D is unresolved. The CDR3 totals 15 residues. Trimming removed 2 bases from V and 0 bases from J, with 10 bases in between. CDR1 MNHNS and CDR2 SASEGT come from the germline V gene. The CDR3 nucleotides read TGTGCCAGCAGTGAATTACTGCGATTGAACACTGAAGCTTTCTTT. It codes for CASSELLRLNTEAFF.

The sample holds one count of this clone. The rearrangement joins TRBV25-1 to TRBJ2-7, with TRBD2 matching 12 bases. Germline CDR1 MGHDK, CDR2 SYGVNS. The CDR3 has 17 residues. V shed 3 bases and J 1 base; nucleotides not matched to a gene: 7. CDR3: CASSDGLAGGISYEQYF. DNA of the CDR3: TGTGCCAGCAGTGACGGGCTAGCGGGAGGGATATCCTACGAGCAGTACTTC.

The chain recombines TRBV7-9 with TRBJ2-6, with D hard to call. CDR3 length: 14 residues. V lost 5 bases, J lost 4 bases, and 9 bases lay in between. Per germline, CDR1 SEHNR and CDR2 FQNEAQ (reference sequence). CDR3 in amino acids: CASSRPSGANVLTF. CDR3 in DNA: TGTGCCAGCAGCCGCCCGTCCGGGGCCAACGTCCTGACTTTC.

The V call is TRBV13, the J call TRBJ1-2; the match to TRBD1 covers 10 bases. CDR3 size: 14 residues. The J segment lost 3 bases and the V segment lost 4 bases, leaving 2 bases of the junction unmatched. Germline CDR1 and CDR2: PRHDT and FYEKMQ (reference sequence). The CDR3 bases are TGTGCCAGCAGCTGGGACAGGGGAGACTATGGCTACACCTTC. This translates into CASSWDRGDYGYTF.

V and J are TRBV5-1 and TRBJ2-5, with TRBD1 as a possible D gene (5 bases). Per the germline V gene, CDR1 is SGHRS and CDR2 is YFSETQ. This CDR3 comprises 14 residues. The V end was cut by 0 bases, the J end by 6 bases, with 12 bases between. Here the CDR3 DNA reads TGCGCCAGCAGCTTGGTGACAGCGACTCAGACCCAGTACTTC. Amino acid sequence: CASSLVTATQTQYF.

The CDR3 loop is CASSFSGGRGTDTQYF. The CDR3 region has the DNA TGTGCCAGTAGTTTCTCAGGGGGAAGGGGCACAGATACGCAGTATTTT. The chain combines TRBV19 with TRBJ2-3, with 7 bases identical to TRBD1. The J segment lost 1 base and the V segment lost 5 bases, leaving 9 bases of the junction unmatched. Germline CDR1 is LNHDA and CDR2 is SQIVND (reference sequence). This CDR3 comprises 16 residues.